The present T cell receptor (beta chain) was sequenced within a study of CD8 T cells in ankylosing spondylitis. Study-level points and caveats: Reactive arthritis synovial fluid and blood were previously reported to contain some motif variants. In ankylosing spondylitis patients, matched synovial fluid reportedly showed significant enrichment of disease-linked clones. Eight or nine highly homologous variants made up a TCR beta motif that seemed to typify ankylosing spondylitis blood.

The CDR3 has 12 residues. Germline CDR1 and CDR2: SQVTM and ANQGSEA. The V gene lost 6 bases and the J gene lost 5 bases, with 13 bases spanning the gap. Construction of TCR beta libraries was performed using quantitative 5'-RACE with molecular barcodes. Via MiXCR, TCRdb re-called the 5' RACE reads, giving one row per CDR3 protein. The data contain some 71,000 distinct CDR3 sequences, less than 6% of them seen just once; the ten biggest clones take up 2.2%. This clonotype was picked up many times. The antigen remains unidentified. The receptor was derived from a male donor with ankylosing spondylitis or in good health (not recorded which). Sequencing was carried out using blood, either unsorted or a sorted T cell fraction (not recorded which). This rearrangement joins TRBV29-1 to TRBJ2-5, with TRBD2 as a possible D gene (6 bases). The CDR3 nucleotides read TGCAGCGTCCATCGGGGGTTTGAGACCCAGTACTTC. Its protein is CSVHRGFETQYF.